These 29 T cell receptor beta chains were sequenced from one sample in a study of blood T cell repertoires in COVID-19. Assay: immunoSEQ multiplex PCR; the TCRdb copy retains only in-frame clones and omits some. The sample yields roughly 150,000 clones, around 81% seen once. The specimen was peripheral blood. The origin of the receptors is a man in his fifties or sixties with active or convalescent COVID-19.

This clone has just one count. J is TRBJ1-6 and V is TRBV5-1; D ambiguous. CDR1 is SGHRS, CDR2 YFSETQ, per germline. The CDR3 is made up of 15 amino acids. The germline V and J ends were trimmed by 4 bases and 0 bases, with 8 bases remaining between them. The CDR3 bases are TGCGCCAGCAGCGAAGGGAGCTCCTATAATTCACCCCTCCACTTT. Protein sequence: CASSEGSSYNSPLHF.

The CDR3 nucleotides read TGTGCCAGCAGCTTGGATCGGGGTGGCTACACCTTC. Amino acid sequence: CASSLDRGGYTF. V gene TRBV5-4 combines with J gene TRBJ1-2; no clear D gene. The CDR3 spans 12 residues. V lost 0 bases and J 7 bases, leaving 7 bases between the germline ends. The germline gives CDR1 SGHNT, CDR2 YYREEE (reference sequence). The full variable domain, rest sourced from reference TRBV5-4 and TRBJ1-2, is ETGVTQSPTHLIKTRGQQVTLRCSSQSGHNTVSWYQQALGQGPQFIFQYYREEENGRGNFPPRFSGLQFPNYSSELNVNALELDDSALYLCASSLDRGGYTFGSGTRLTVV.

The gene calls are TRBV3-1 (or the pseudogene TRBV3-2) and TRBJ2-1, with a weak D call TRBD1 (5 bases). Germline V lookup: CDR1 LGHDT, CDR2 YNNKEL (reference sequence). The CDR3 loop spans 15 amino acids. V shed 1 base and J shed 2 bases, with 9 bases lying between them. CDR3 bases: TGTGCCAGCAGCCAAGGACAGAACGCCTACAATGAGCAGTTCTTC. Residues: CASSQGQNAYNEQFF.

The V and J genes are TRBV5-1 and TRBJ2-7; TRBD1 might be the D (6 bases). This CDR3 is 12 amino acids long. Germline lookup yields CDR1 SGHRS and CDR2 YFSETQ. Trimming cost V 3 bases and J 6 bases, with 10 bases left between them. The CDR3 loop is CASSSRGGEQYF. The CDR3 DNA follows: TGCGCCAGCAGCTCCAGGGGTGGCGAGCAGTACTTC.

The CDR3 region has the DNA TGTGCCAGCAGCGATGGACGGGGAATCTACGAGCAGTACTTC. Translation gives CASSDGRGIYEQYF. This chain connects TRBV2 to TRBJ2-7; tentative D call: TRBD2 (5 bases). The CDR3 has 14 residues. Germline CDR1 reads SNHLY; CDR2 reads FYNNEI. V dropped 6 bases and J dropped 3 bases, with 15 bases sitting between them.

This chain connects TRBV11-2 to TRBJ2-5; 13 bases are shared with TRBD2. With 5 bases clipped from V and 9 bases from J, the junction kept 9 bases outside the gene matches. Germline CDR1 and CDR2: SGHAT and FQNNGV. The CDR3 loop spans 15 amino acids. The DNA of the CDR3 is TGTGCCAGCAGCCCTACGACTAGCGGGGGGCGATCCCAGTACTTC. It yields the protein CASSPTTSGGRSQYF.

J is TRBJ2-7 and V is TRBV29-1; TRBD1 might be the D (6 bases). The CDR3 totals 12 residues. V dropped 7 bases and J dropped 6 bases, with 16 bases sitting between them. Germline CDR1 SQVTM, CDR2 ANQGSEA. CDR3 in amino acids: CSGIQGSGEQYF. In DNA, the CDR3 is TGCAGCGGGATACAGGGTTCGGGCGAGCAGTACTTC.

CDR3 in DNA: TGTGCCAGCAGCCTGGACAGGGAAGATACGCAGTATTTT. Its protein product is CASSLDREDTQYF. The chain has TRBV4-2 and TRBJ2-3, with 8 bases aligning to TRBD1. This CDR3 has 13 residues. V shed 4 bases, J shed 5 bases, and the junction held 2 bases outside the gene matches. In germline, CDR1 is LGHNA, CDR2 YNFKEQ.

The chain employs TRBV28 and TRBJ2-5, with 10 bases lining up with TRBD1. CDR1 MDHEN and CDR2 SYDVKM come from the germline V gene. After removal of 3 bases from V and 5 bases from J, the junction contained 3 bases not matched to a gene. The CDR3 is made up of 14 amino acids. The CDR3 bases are TGTGCCAGCAGTTTTGGGACAGGGGTGGAGACCCAGTACTTC. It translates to CASSFGTGVETQYF.

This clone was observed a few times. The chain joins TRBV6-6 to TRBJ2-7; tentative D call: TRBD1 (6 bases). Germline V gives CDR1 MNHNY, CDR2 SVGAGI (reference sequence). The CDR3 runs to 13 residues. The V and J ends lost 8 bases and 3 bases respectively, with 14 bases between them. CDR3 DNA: TGTGCCAGCGTCGCAGGGGTTATCTACGAGCAGTACTTC. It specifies CASVAGVIYEQYF.

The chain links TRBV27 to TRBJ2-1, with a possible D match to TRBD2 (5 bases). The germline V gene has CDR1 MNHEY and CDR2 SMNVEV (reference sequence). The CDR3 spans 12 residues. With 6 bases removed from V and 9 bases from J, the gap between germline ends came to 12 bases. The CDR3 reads CASRLRTSEQFF. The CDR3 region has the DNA TGTGCCAGCAGACTCCGGACTTCTGAGCAGTTCTTC.

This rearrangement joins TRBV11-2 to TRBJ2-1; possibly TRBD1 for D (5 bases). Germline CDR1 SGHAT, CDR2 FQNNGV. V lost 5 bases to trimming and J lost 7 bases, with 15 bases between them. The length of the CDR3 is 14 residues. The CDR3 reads CASSTGEGTNEQFF. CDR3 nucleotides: TGTGCCAGCAGCACAGGTGAAGGAACAAATGAGCAGTTCTTC.

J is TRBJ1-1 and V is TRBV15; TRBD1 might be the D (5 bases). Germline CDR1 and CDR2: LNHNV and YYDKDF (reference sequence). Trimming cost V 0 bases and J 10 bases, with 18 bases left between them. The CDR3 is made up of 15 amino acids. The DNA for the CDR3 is TGTGCCACCAGCAGAGATCGGGGGACCGATTCTGGAGCTTTCTTT. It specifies CATSRDRGTDSGAFF.

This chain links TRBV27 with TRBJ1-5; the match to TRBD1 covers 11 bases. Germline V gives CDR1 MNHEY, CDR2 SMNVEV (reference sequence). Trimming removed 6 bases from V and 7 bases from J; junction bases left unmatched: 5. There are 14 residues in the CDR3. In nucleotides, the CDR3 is TGTGCCAGCAGGGCCGGGACAGGGGGACAGCCCCAGCATTTT. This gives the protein CASRAGTGGQPQHF.

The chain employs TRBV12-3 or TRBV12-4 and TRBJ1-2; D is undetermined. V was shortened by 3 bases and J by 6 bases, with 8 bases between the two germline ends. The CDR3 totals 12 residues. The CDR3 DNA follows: TGTGCCAGCAGTTTCGGGGATCATGGCTACACCTTC. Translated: CASSFGDHGYTF.

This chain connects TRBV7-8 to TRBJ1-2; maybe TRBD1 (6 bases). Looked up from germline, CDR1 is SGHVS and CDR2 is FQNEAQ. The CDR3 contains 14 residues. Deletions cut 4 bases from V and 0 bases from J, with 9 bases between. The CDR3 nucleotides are TGTGCCAGCAGCTCGGGGACACCTAACTATGGCTACACCTTC. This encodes CASSSGTPNYGYTF.

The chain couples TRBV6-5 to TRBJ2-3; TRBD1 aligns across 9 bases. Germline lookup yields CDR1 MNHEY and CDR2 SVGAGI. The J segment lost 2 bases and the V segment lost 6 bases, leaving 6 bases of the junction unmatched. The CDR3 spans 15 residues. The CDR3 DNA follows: TGTGCCAGCAGGGGACAGGGTACTTTCACAGATACGCAGTATTTT. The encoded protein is CASRGQGTFTDTQYF.

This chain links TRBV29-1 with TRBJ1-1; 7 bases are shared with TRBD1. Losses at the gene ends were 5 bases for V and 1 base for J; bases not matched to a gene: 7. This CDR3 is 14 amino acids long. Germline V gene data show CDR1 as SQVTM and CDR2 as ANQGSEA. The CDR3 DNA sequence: TGCAGCGTTCAGGGACAGCAGACGAACACTGAAGCTTTCTTT. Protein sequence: CSVQGQQTNTEAFF.

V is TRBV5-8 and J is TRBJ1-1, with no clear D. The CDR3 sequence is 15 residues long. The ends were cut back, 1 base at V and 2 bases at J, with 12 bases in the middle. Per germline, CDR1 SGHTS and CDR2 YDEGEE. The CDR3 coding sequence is TGTGCCAGCAGCTTGTGGTACAGTACCAACACTGAAGCTTTCTTT. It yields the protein CASSLWYSTNTEAFF.

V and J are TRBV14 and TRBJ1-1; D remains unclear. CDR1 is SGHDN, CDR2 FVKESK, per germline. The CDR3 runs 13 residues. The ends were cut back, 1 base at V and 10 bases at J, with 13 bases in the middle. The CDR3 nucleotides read TGTGCCAGCAGCCAAGTTACAGATCGTACAGCTTTCTTT. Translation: CASSQVTDRTAFF.

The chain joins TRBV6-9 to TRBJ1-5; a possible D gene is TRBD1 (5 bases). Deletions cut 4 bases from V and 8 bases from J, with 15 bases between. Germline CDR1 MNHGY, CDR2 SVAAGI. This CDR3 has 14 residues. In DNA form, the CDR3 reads TGTGCCAGCAGTTCCCCGCAGGGCCCGGAGCCCCAGCATTTT. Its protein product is CASSSPQGPEPQHF.

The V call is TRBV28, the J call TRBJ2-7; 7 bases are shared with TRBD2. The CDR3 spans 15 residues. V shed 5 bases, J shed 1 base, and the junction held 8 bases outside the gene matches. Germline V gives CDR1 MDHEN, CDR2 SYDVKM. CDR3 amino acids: CASSPWGGGSYEQYF. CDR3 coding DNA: TGTGCCAGCAGTCCCTGGGGGGGTGGGTCCTACGAGCAGTACTTC. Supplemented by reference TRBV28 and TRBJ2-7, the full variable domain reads DVKVTQSSRYLVKRTGEKVFLECVQDMDHENMFWYRQDPGLGLRLIYFSYDVKMKEKGDIPEGYSVSREKKERFSLILESASTNQTSMYLCASSPWGGGSYEQYFGPGTRLTVT.

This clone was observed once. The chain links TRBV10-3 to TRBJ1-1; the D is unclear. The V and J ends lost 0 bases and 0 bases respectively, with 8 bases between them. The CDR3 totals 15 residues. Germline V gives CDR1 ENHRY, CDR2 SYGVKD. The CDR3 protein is CAISESVTMNTEAFF. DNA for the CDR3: TGTGCCATCAGTGAGTCTGTGACAATGAACACTGAAGCTTTCTTT.

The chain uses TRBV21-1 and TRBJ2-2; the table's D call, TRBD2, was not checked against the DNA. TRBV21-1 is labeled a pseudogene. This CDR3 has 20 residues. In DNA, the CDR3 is TGTGCCAGCAGCCTTTGGGGGAGACTAGCGGGGGTTACAATCACCGGGGAGCTGTTTTTT. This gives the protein CASSLWGRLAGVTITGELFF.

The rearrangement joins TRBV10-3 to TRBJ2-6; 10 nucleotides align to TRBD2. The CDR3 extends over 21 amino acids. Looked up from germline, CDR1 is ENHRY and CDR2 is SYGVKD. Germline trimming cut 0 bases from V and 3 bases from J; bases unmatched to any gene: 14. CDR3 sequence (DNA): TGTGCCATCAGTGAGTCGAGAGGTTCTAGCGGGAGCCTGGGTGGGGCCAACGTCCTGACTTTC. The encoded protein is CAISESRGSSGSLGGANVLTF.

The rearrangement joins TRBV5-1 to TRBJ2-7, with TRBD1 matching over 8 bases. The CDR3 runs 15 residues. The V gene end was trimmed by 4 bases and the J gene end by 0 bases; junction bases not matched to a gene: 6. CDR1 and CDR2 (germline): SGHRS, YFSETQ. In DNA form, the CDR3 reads TGCGCCAGCAGCCTGGGACAGGTCAGCTCCTACGAGCAGTACTTC. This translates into CASSLGQVSSYEQYF.

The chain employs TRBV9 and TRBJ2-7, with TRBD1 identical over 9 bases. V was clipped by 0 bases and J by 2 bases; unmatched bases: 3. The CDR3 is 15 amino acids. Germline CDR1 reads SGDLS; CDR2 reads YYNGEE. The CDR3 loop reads CASSVGQGGPYEQYF. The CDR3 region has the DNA TGTGCCAGCAGCGTAGGACAGGGGGGACCCTACGAGCAGTACTTC.

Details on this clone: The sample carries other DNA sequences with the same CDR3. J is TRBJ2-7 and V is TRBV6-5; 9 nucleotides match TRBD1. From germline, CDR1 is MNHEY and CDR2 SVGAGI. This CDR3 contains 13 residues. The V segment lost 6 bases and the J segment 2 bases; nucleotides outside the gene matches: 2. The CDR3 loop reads CASRGQGTYEQYF. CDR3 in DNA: TGTGCCAGCAGGGGACAGGGAACCTACGAGCAGTACTTC.

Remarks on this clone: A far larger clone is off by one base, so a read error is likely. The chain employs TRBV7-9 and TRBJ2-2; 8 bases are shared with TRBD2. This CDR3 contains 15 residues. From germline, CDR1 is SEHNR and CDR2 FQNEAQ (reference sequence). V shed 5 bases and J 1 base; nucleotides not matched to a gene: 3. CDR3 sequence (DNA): TGTGCCAGCAGCCCAGCGGGGGTGAACACCGGGGAGCTGTTTTTT. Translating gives CASSPAGVNTGELFF.